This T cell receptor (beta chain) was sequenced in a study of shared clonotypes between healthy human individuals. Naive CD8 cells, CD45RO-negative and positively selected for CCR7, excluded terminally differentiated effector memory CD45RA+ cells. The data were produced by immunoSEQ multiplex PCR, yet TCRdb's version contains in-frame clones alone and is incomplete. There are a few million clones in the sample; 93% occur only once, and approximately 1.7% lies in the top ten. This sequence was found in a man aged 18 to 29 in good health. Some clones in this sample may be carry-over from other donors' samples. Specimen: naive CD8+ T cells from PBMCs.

In nucleotides, the CDR3 is TGTGCCAGCACCCTCGCGAACATGAACACTGAAGCTTTCTTT. Its protein is CASTLANMNTEAFF. This chain links TRBV19 with TRBJ1-1; D not resolved. Trimming pared 9 bases from V and 0 bases from J, leaving 14 bases between. The V gene's germline CDR1 is LNHDA and CDR2 SQIVND (reference sequence). This CDR3 spans 14 amino acids.